The clone carrying this T cell receptor (beta chain) appeared a single time. What it binds is unknown. These data come from a study of T cell responses to AZD1222 COVID-19 vaccine. Study-wide findings and caveats: After the peak T cell response, and only then, were repertoires sampled. Clonal diversity was possibly underestimated, and the donors were mostly white British, with more females. Targeting of unmutated variant regions was reportedly seen in nearly half of spike-specific TCRs. With dominance at 160-218 and 743-854, vaccine-associated CD4 TCRs spanned spike.

The CDR3 length is 16 residues. The trim removed 0 bases at V and 4 bases at J, leaving 3 bases unmatched. The germline gives CDR1 SGDLS, CDR2 YYNGEE. Profiling relied on immunoSEQ multiplex PCR, and the TCRdb table lists in-frame clones only, not all of them. Among about 120,000 clones listed, about 88% were seen once. The TCR comes from an adult in good health. The V and J genes are TRBV9 and TRBJ2-7; 14 bases align to TRBD2. Source: peripheral blood, taken on day 0 of AZD1222 vaccination. The CDR3 bases are TGTGCCAGCAGCGTAGGACTAGCGGGAGGGCGGTACGAGCAGTACTTC. The encoded protein is CASSVGLAGGRYEQYF.